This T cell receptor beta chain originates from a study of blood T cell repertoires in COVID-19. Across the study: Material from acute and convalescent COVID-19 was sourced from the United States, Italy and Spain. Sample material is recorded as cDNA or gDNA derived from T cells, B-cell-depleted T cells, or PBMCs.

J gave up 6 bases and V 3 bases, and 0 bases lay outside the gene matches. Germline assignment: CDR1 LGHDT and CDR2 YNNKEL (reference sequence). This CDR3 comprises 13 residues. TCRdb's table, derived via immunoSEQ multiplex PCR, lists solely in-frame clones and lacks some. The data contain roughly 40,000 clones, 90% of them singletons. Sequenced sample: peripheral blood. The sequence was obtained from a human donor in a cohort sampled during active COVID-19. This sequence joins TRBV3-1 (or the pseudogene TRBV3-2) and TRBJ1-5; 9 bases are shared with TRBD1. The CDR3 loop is CASSQTGGQPQHF. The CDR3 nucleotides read TGTGCCAGCAGCCAGACAGGGGGTCAGCCCCAGCATTTT.